The following is a T cell receptor beta chain sequence with its context. The antigen remains unidentified. The sample is drawn from a study of human T cells and chemical hapten exposure. Study at large: Cases of alopecia areata, totalis or universalis occurred in a predominantly female patient group.

Documented time point: patch test 1, 2 weeks after DPC sensitization. Treatment given: therapeutic diphenylcyclopropenone sensitization with weekly scalp DPC. Study observations and caveats: Each of the donors had alopecia, so their immune responses may not resemble those of healthy people.

Per germline, CDR1 MNHEY and CDR2 SVGAGI. V was clipped by 4 bases and J by 0 bases, with 13 bases between them. This CDR3 is built from 16 residues. TCRdb analysed the RACE reads with MiXCR anew, one entry per CDR3 protein. Of fewer than 400,000 distinct CDR3 sequences listed, about 7% are singletons. The source of this sequence is a woman aged 18-30 years with alopecia areata. Some clones in this sample may be carry-over from other donors' samples. V gene TRBV6-5 combines with J gene TRBJ2-1, with unresolved D. The sequencing here drew on whole blood, taken in connection with sensitization to the hapten diphenylcyclopropenone (DPC). The CDR3 region is CASSLRPSSSYNEQFF. The CDR3, as DNA: TGTGCCAGCAGTTTGAGACCGTCGAGCTCCTACAATGAGCAGTTCTTC.